This entry lists 32 T cell receptor beta chains sequenced from one sample in a study of blood T cell repertoires in COVID-19. Method: immunoSEQ multiplex PCR; TCRdb's copy keeps in-frame clones and lacks some. The table has 150,000 to 200,000 clones, 79% seen once; the top ten hold 5.5% to 7%. The sample consisted of peripheral blood. These receptor sequences come from a woman aged 40 to 50 with COVID-19, enrolled during active disease.

This clone was seen a single time. The V call is TRBV27, the J call TRBJ2-1, with D hard to call. V dropped 3 bases and J dropped 8 bases, with 14 bases sitting between them. The CDR3 has 14 amino acids. The germline V gene encodes CDR1 MNHEY and CDR2 SMNVEV (reference sequence). The CDR3, as DNA: TGTGCCAGCAGTTTTCCCCAACGGCGGCATGAGCAGTTCTTC. Translating it yields CASSFPQRRHEQFF.

The sample holds one count of this clone. The V gene is TRBV20-1, the J gene TRBJ1-2; 7 bases map to TRBD1. CDR1 is DFQATT and CDR2 is SNEGSKA in the germline V gene (reference sequence). V gave up 6 bases and J gave up 10 bases; unmatched junction bases: 8. CDR3 length equals 11 residues. The CDR3 nucleotides are TGCAGTGCCACCAGCCAGGGGGTCTACACCTTC. Its protein is CSATSQGVYTF.

V is TRBV19 and J is TRBJ1-2, with 8 nucleotides matching TRBD1. Trimming removed 7 bases from V and 8 bases from J; junction bases left unmatched: 9. The CDR3 totals 13 residues. Germline V gene data show CDR1 as LNHDA and CDR2 as SQIVND (reference sequence). This CDR3 reads CASNPGGHWGYTF. The CDR3 DNA reads as TGTGCCAGTAACCCAGGGGGCCACTGGGGCTACACCTTC.

The sample holds one count of this clone. This rearrangement joins TRBV4-2 to TRBJ2-7; 8 bases map to TRBD1. With 1 base clipped from V and 6 bases from J, the junction kept 8 bases outside the gene matches. This CDR3 region has 15 residues. Germline loops: CDR1 LGHNA, CDR2 YNFKEQ. The CDR3 spells CASSQGDRGSVEQYF. In DNA form, the CDR3 reads TGTGCCAGCAGCCAAGGAGACAGGGGATCGGTCGAGCAGTACTTC.

This chain uses TRBV18 with TRBJ2-7; D is perhaps TRBD2 (6 bases). Germline loops: CDR1 KGHSH, CDR2 LQKENI. The V gene lost 6 bases and the J gene lost 0 bases, with 18 bases spanning the gap. The CDR3 has 16 residues. Here the CDR3 reads CASSRTGTESSYEQYF. The DNA of the CDR3 is TGTGCCAGCTCCCGTACCGGGACTGAGAGCTCCTACGAGCAGTACTTC.

The gene calls are TRBV9 and TRBJ2-1; D is uncertain. This CDR3 spans 15 amino acids. CDR1 is SGDLS and CDR2 is YYNGEE in the germline V gene. Trimming cost V 3 bases and J 5 bases, with 15 bases left between them. In DNA, the CDR3 is TGTGCCAGCAGCGGCACTACCAGCTGGGACAATGAGCAGTTCTTC. It yields the protein CASSGTTSWDNEQFF.

The V call is TRBV27, the J call TRBJ1-2; 7 nucleotides match TRBD1. This CDR3 is 13 amino acids long. Losses at the gene ends were 0 bases for V and 10 bases for J; bases not matched to a gene: 5. In germline, CDR1 is MNHEY, CDR2 SMNVEV (reference sequence). The CDR3 sequence is CASSLSGGRHYTF. The CDR3 DNA reads as TGTGCCAGCAGTTTATCAGGGGGCCGTCACTACACCTTC.

This clone was picked up a small number of times. The V and J genes are TRBV5-1 and TRBJ2-5; 12 bases line up with TRBD2. V trimming: 2 bases; J trimming: 1 base; junction bases outside the gene matches: 3. The CDR3 is made up of 16 amino acids. The germline CDR1 and CDR2 sequences are SGHRS and YFSETQ. CDR3 coding DNA: TGCGCCAGCAGCTTCCAGACTAGCGGGGGCCAAGAGACCCAGTACTTC. Protein sequence: CASSFQTSGGQETQYF. Full variable domain (outside the CDR3, taken from reference TRBV5-1 and TRBJ2-5): KAGVTQTPRYLIKTRGQQVTLSCSPISGHRSVSWYQQTPGQGLQFLFEYFSETQRNKGNFPGRFSGRQFSNSRSEMNVSTLELGDSALYLCASSFQTSGGQETQYFGPGTRLLVL.

Only a few counts were recorded for this clone. J is TRBJ1-1 and V is TRBV6-5; D remains ambiguous. The CDR3 loop spans 11 amino acids. Trimming removed 8 bases at V and 4 bases at J, with 8 bases between. Germline V gene data show CDR1 as MNHEY and CDR2 as SVGAGI. CDR3 bases: TGTGCCAGCCTGGGCGTCACTGAAGCTTTCTTT. As protein: CASLGVTEAFF.

The chain links TRBV7-8 to TRBJ2-1; 14 bases fit TRBD2. The CDR3 runs 15 residues. The trim removed 4 bases at V and 10 bases at J, leaving 6 bases unmatched. Germline values: CDR1 SGHVS, CDR2 FQNEAQ. The CDR3 here is CASSSGLAGVWEQFF. The CDR3 bases are TGTGCCAGCAGCTCGGGACTAGCGGGGGTTTGGGAGCAGTTCTTC.

The chain employs TRBV29-1 and TRBJ2-7; the match to TRBD2 covers 9 bases. Trimming took 0 bases from V and 4 from J; bases not matched to a gene: 13. The CDR3 runs to 17 residues. Germline CDR1 SQVTM, CDR2 ANQGSEA. CDR3 in DNA: TGCAGCGTTGAAGATGTAGGCGCGGGGGGGCCTATGTACGAGCAGTACTTC. Amino acids: CSVEDVGAGGPMYEQYF.

The V and J genes are TRBV30 and TRBJ2-2; TRBD1 aligns across 12 bases. Per germline, CDR1 GTSNPN and CDR2 SVGIG (reference sequence). The CDR3 has 17 amino acids. The V gene end was trimmed by 7 bases and the J gene end by 7 bases; junction bases not matched to a gene: 16. CDR3 residues: CASRNGGTGGIGGELFF. The CDR3 DNA reads as TGTGCCTCACGGAACGGGGGGACAGGGGGCATTGGCGGGGAGCTGTTTTTT.

V is TRBV7-9 and J is TRBJ1-4; 8 bases align to TRBD1. CDR3 length equals 19 residues. In germline, CDR1 is SEHNR, CDR2 FQNEAQ (reference sequence). V was pared by 1 base and J by 0 bases, with 10 bases of the junction left unmatched. Written as DNA, the CDR3 is TGTGCCAGCAGCTTAGTTGTGGTAACAGGGGGAGCAACTAATGAAAAACTGTTTTTT. Protein sequence: CASSLVVVTGGATNEKLFF.

The CDR3: CASSIASGDYNSPLHF. DNA of the CDR3: TGTGCCAGCAGCATCGCCTCAGGGGATTATAATTCACCCCTCCACTTT. The V and J genes are TRBV7-9 and TRBJ1-6; possible D gene TRBD1, 6 bases. V was trimmed by 5 bases and J by 4 bases, leaving 15 bases between them. Germline V CDR1 and CDR2: SEHNR, FQNEAQ (reference sequence). The CDR3 is 16 residues long.

This chain joins TRBV4-1 and TRBJ2-3; 9 bases agree with TRBD1. Germline V CDR1 and CDR2: MGHRA, YSYEKL. The V segment lost 0 bases and the J segment 11 bases; nucleotides outside the gene matches: 9. There are 15 residues in the CDR3. For the CDR3, the DNA is TGCGCCAGCAGCCAAGACCCCTTGACAGGGGGTGGGCAGTATTTT. It codes for CASSQDPLTGGGQYF.

This chain uses TRBV4-1 with TRBJ1-2, with unresolved D. The CDR3 runs 14 residues. V lost 3 bases and J 6 bases, leaving 14 bases between the germline ends. Per the germline V gene, CDR1 is MGHRA and CDR2 is YSYEKL. CDR3: CASSHYPQENGYTF. The CDR3 DNA reads TGCGCCAGCAGCCATTACCCGCAGGAAAATGGCTACACCTTC.

The chain is built from TRBV18 and TRBJ1-1; weak D call: TRBD1 (5 bases). There are 14 residues in the CDR3. Germline CDR1 and CDR2: KGHSH and LQKENI. Trimming took off 6 bases at V and 1 base at J, with 12 bases between the two ends. The CDR3 nucleotides read TGTGCCAGCTCCCTAACGACAGAGAACACTGAAGCTTTCTTT. Its translation is CASSLTTENTEAFF.

The rearrangement uses TRBV5-1 and TRBJ1-4; no definite D call. The CDR3 has 14 residues. The V gene's germline CDR1 is SGHRS and CDR2 YFSETQ. Trimming took 4 bases from V and 0 from J, leaving 7 bases between them. The CDR3 region is CASSELATNEKLFF. CDR3 nucleotides: TGCGCCAGCAGCGAACTAGCAACTAATGAAAAACTGTTTTTT.

This clone appeared a few times. The chain couples TRBV30 to TRBJ1-4; 9 positions match TRBD1. The CDR3 spans 13 residues. Per the germline V gene, CDR1 is GTSNPN and CDR2 is SVGIG (reference sequence). J was trimmed by 7 bases and V by 7 bases; bases with no gene match: 7. The CDR3 DNA reads as TGTGCCTCCTCGGGACAGGGACGTGAAAAACTGTTTTTT. It specifies CASSGQGREKLFF.

This clone occurred a few times. The CDR3: CATSRVRPQHF. In DNA, the CDR3 is TGTGCCACCAGCAGAGTTAGGCCCCAGCATTTT. The chain recombines TRBV15 with TRBJ1-5; D is ambiguous. CDR3 size: 11 residues. The V end was cut by 1 base, the J end by 9 bases, with 4 bases between. Germline CDR1 reads LNHNV; CDR2 reads YYDKDF (reference sequence). Full variable domain (missing parts from reference TRBV15 and TRBJ1-5): DAMVIQNPRYQVTQFGKPVTLSCSQTLNHNVMYWYQQKSSQAPKLLFHYYDKDFNNEADTPDNFQSRRPNTSFCFLDIRSPGLGDTAMYLCATSRVRPQHFGDGTRLSIL.

J is TRBJ2-7 and V is TRBV7-9; possibly TRBD2 for D (6 bases). Germline V CDR1 and CDR2: SEHNR, FQNEAQ (reference sequence). The CDR3 is 15 amino acids. Trimming cost V 4 bases and J 2 bases, with 15 bases left between them. The CDR3 region is CASSSTDSGTYEQYF. CDR3 DNA: TGTGCCAGCAGCTCTACCGATAGCGGTACCTACGAGCAGTACTTC.

The table lists this clone with a few counts. The chain combines TRBV7-2 with TRBJ2-1, with D unclear. Deletions cut 3 bases from V and 4 bases from J, with 7 bases between. There are 13 residues in the CDR3. Germline V gene data show CDR1 as SGHTA and CDR2 as FQGNSA. CDR3 coding DNA: TGTGCCAGCAGCTTGCGGTGGTACAATGAGCAGTTCTTC. Translated, it gives CASSLRWYNEQFF.

The chain recombines TRBV29-1 with TRBJ2-3, with 11 bases fitting TRBD1. The CDR3 sequence is 14 residues long. V shed 7 bases and J 1 base; nucleotides not matched to a gene: 4. Germline V gene sequence: CDR1 SQVTM, CDR2 ANQGSEA. The CDR3 bases are TGCAGCGCCTCGGGACAGGGGGGCACAGATACGCAGTATTTT. It encodes CSASGQGGTDTQYF.

The chain employs TRBV6-5 and TRBJ1-5; TRBD1 agrees at 8 bases. CDR1 is MNHEY, CDR2 SVGAGI, per germline. Germline trimming cut 7 bases from V and 3 bases from J; bases unmatched to any gene: 8. The CDR3 totals 15 residues. The CDR3 DNA follows: TGTGCCAGCACTCCAGGACAGGGAAACAATCAGCCCCAGCATTTT. Translation: CASTPGQGNNQPQHF.

This chain joins TRBV6-5 and TRBJ1-1, with 10 bases identical to TRBD1. The CDR3 consists of 16 residues. V was pared by 4 bases and J by 1 base, with 6 bases of the junction left unmatched. Germline-derived CDR1 and CDR2 are MNHEY and SVGAGI. This CDR3 reads CASSSWTGGENTEAFF. The CDR3 DNA reads TGTGCCAGCAGTTCCTGGACAGGGGGGGAGAACACTGAAGCTTTCTTT.

This clone showed up just a few times. The V and J genes are TRBV9 and TRBJ2-3; D not resolved. V was trimmed by 0 bases and J by 6 bases, leaving 11 bases between them. This CDR3 is 14 amino acids long. CDR1 and CDR2 (germline): SGDLS, YYNGEE. The CDR3 nucleotides read TGTGCCAGCAGCGTAGTTGGTGTGAGGGATACGCAGTATTTT. Translating it yields CASSVVGVRDTQYF.

The CDR3 DNA is TGTGCCAGCAGCTCCGGGACAGCTAACTATGGCTACACCTTC. Translated, it gives CASSSGTANYGYTF. This chain uses TRBV5-6 with TRBJ1-2; 7 bases line up with TRBD1. Unmatched junction bases numbered 2, after V lost 3 bases and J lost 0 bases. CDR3 length: 14 residues. Germline values: CDR1 SGHDT, CDR2 YYEEEE.

The chain has TRBV15 and TRBJ2-7; D unresolved. V shed 4 bases and J shed 3 bases, with 10 bases lying between them. CDR1 and CDR2 from the germline V gene are LNHNV and YYDKDF (reference sequence). CDR3 length equals 13 residues. CDR3 amino acids: CATSKEFGYEQYF. The CDR3 DNA follows: TGTGCCACCAGCAAAGAATTCGGCTACGAGCAGTACTTC.

Only one count was recorded for this clone. The genes are TRBV3-1 (or the pseudogene TRBV3-2) and TRBJ1-2; the match to TRBD1 covers 7 bases. The V segment lost 4 bases and the J segment 4 bases; nucleotides outside the gene matches: 6. The CDR3 spans 14 residues. Germline CDR1 is LGHDT and CDR2 is YNNKEL (reference sequence). The CDR3 coding sequence is TGTGCCAGCAGCCTCCAGGGGGTCGTCTATGGCTACACCTTC. It yields the protein CASSLQGVVYGYTF.

The genes are TRBV6-5 and TRBJ2-2, with 12 bases lining up with TRBD2. In germline, CDR1 is MNHEY, CDR2 SVGAGI. This CDR3 has 15 amino acids. V lost 7 bases, J lost 1 base, and 1 base stayed unmatched. CDR3 protein: CASILAGGNTGELFF. In nucleotides, the CDR3 is TGTGCCAGCATACTAGCGGGGGGGAACACCGGGGAGCTGTTTTTT.

This clone appeared a single time. The gene calls are TRBV5-8 and TRBJ2-1; D is uncertain. CDR3 length: 14 amino acids. Trimming took off 2 bases at V and 5 bases at J, with 11 bases between the two ends. Looked up from germline, CDR1 is SGHTS and CDR2 is YDEGEE. The CDR3 loop is CASSFDWRDNEQFF. The CDR3 DNA reads TGTGCCAGCAGCTTCGACTGGAGAGACAATGAGCAGTTCTTC.

V and J are TRBV6-4 and TRBJ2-2; D might be TRBD1 (6 bases). Germline V gives CDR1 MRHNA, CDR2 SNTAGT. The V end lost 4 bases, the J end lost 4 bases, and 10 bases lay between the germline ends. The CDR3 has 14 amino acids. The CDR3 here is CASSATGSTGELFF. CDR3 nucleotide sequence: TGTGCCAGCAGTGCCACAGGGAGCACCGGGGAGCTGTTTTTT.